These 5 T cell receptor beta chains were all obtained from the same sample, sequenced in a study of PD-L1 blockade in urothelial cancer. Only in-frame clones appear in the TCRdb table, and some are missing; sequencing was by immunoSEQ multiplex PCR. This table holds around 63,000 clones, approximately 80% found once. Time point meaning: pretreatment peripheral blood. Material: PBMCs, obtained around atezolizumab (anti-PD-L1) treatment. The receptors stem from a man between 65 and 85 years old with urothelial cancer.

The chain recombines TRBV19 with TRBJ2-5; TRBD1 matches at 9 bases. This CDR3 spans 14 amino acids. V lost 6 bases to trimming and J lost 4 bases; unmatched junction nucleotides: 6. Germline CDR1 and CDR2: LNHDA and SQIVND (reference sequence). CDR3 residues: CASSPGGQGETQYF. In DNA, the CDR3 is TGTGCCAGTAGCCCTGGGGGACAGGGAGAGACCCAGTACTTC.

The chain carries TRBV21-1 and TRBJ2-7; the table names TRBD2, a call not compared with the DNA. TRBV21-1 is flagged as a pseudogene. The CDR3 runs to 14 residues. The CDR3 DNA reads TGTGCCAGCTCGGGACTAGCGGGAGCCTACGAGCAGTACTTC. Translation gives CASSGLAGAYEQYF.

The CDR3 here is CASSLGLAGSNEQFF. The DNA for the CDR3 is TGTGCCAGCAGTTTAGGTTTAGCGGGATCTAATGAGCAGTTCTTC. The chain joins TRBV27 to TRBJ2-1; TRBD2 aligns across 8 bases. With V trimmed by 2 bases and J by 7 bases, 7 bases remained unmatched. The germline V gene has CDR1 MNHEY and CDR2 SMNVEV (reference sequence). The CDR3 totals 15 residues.

The CDR3 is CSVLAGQLGTGELFF. CDR3 in DNA: TGCAGCGTTCTCGCCGGACAGCTGGGCACCGGGGAGCTGTTTTTT. The gene calls are TRBV29-1 and TRBJ2-2; D is possibly TRBD1 (6 bases). V lost 5 bases and J 4 bases, leaving 17 bases between the germline ends. Germline CDR1 SQVTM, CDR2 ANQGSEA. The CDR3 consists of 15 residues.

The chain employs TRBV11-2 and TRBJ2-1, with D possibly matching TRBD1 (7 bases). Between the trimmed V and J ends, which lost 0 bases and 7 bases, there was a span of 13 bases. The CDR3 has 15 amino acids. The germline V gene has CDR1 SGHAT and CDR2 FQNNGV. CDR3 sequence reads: CASSLETGRWNEQFF. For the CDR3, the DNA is TGTGCCAGCAGCTTAGAGACAGGGAGGTGGAATGAGCAGTTCTTC.